Reported below is one TCR beta chain. Its antigen is unknown. Researchers ran immunoSEQ v3.0 at survey level. Sequencing targeted about 40,000-50,000 T-cell genomes per sample. Libraries were prepared by immunoSEQ multiplex PCR; TCRdb keeps only in-frame clonotypes and omits some of them. In the table there are 20,000 to 25,000 clones, about 88% of which are singletons. This sample is part of a study of long-term antiretroviral therapy in people with HIV. Findings and limits, study-wide: Relative to transplant donor controls, diversity remained lower despite increasing after ART.

CDR1 is SGHRS and CDR2 is YFSETQ in the germline V gene. The CDR3 covers 14 residues. J was trimmed by 8 bases and V by 7 bases; bases with no gene match: 6. The chain uses TRBV5-1 and TRBJ1-6; TRBD1 aligns across 10 bases. This clonotype was sampled from a woman aged 25-40 years with HIV. This specimen was unsorted PBMCs, taken 1.9 years after starting antiretroviral therapy. The CDR3 DNA follows: TGCGCCAGCGGTTCCGGGACAGGGGATTCACCCCTCCACTTT. This codes for CASGSGTGDSPLHF.